The TCR beta chain under discussion was sequenced for a study of blood T cell repertoires in COVID-19. Study overall: Spain, Italy and the United States supplied samples that represented acute and convalescent COVID-19.

From germline, CDR1 is SQVTM and CDR2 ANQGSEA. The CDR3 totals 14 residues. The junction had 4 bases not matched to a gene; V was cut back by 1 base and J by 4 bases. This clone has only a few counts. Authors' data handling: Reference gene primers were amplified, and this amplification served to estimate nucleated cell counts. Assay used: immunoSEQ multiplex PCR; TCRdb lists only in-frame clones, some missing. V, J and clone size reflect that table, while D and trimming were determined from the DNA. The table lists about 140,000 clones, around 72% of them singletons. Sequenced: peripheral blood. The chain employs TRBV29-1 and TRBJ1-2, with 9 bases lining up with TRBD1. The receptor comes from a woman aged 55-70 years with acute or convalescent COVID-19. Here the CDR3 DNA reads TGCAGCGTTGAAGGGGGGACAGGGCTCTATGGCTACACCTTC. The encoded protein is CSVEGGTGLYGYTF.